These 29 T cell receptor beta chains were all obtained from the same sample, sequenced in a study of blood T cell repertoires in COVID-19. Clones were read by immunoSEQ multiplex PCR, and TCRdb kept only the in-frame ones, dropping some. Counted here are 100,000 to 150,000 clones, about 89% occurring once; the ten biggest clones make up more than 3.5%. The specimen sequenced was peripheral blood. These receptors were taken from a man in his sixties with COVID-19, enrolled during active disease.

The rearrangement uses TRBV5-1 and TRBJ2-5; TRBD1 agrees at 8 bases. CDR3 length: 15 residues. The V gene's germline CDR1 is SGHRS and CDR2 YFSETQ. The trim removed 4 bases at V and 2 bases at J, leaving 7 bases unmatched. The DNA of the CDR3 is TGCGCCAGCAGCCAGGGGGCGCAGCATCAAGAGACCCAGTACTTC. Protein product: CASSQGAQHQETQYF.

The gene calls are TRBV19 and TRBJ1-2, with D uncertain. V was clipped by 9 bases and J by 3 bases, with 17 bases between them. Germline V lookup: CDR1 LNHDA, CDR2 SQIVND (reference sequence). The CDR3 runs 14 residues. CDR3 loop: CASKDTGVDYGYTF. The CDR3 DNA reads TGTGCCAGCAAAGATACCGGGGTGGACTATGGCTACACCTTC. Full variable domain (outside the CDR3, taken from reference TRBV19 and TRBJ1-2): DGGITQSPKYLFRKEGQNVTLSCEQNLNHDAMYWYRQDPGQGLRLIYYSQIVNDFQKGDIAEGYSVSREKKESFPLTVTSAQKNPTAFYLCASKDTGVDYGYTFGSGTRLTVV.

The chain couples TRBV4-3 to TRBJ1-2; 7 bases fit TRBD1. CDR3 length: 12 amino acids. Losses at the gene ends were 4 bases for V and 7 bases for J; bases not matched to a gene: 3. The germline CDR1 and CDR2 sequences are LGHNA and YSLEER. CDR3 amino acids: CASSPTGVGYTF. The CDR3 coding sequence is TGCGCCAGCAGCCCTACAGGGGTTGGCTACACCTTC.

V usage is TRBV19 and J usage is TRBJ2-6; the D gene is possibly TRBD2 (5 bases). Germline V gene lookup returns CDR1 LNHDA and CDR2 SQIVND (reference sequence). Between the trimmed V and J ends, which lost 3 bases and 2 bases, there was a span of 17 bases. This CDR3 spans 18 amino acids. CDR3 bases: TGTGCCAGTAGTATTCGATCGCGGACTCCCACTGGGGCCAACGTCCTGACTTTC. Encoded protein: CASSIRSRTPTGANVLTF.

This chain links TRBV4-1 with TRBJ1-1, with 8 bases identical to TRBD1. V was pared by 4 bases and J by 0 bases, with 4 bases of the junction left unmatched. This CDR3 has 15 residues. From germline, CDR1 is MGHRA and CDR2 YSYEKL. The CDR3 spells CASSRGQGLNTEAFF. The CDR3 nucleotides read TGCGCCAGCAGCCGAGGACAGGGTCTGAACACTGAAGCTTTCTTT.

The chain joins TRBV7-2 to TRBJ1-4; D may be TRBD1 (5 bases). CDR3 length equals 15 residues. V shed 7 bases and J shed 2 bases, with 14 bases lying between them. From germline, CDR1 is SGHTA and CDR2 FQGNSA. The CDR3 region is CASTGSGGTNEKLFF. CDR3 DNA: TGTGCCAGCACCGGCTCCGGGGGTACTAATGAAAAACTGTTTTTT.

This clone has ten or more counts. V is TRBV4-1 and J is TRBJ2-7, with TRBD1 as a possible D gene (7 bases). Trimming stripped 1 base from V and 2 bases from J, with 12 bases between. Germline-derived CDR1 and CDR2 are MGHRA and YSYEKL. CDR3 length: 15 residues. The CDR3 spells CASSQGAGGTYEQYF. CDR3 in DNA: TGCGCCAGCAGCCAAGGGGCAGGGGGGACCTACGAGCAGTACTTC.

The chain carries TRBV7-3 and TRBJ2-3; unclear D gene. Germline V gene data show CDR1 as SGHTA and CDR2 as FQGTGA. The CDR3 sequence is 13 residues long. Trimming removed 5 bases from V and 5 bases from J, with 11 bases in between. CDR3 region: CASSPTPGDTQYF. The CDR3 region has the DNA TGTGCCAGCAGCCCAACCCCGGGAGATACGCAGTATTTT.

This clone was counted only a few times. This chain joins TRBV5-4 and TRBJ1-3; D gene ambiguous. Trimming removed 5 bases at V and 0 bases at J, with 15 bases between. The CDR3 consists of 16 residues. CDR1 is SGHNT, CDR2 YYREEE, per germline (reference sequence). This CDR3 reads CASSFSPGDSGNTIYF. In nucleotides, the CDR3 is TGTGCCAGCAGTTTTTCTCCCGGGGACTCTGGAAACACCATATATTTT.

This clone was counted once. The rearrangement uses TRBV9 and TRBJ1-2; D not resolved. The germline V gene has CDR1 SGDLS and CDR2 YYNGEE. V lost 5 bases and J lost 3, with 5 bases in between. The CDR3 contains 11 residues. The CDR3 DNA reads TGTGCCAGCAGGGCAGACTATGGCTACACCTTC. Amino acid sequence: CASRADYGYTF.

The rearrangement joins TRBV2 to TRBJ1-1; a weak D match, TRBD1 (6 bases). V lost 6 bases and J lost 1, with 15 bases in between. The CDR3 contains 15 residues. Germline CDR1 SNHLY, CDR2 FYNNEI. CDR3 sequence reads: CASSINRDPNTEAFF. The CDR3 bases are TGTGCCAGCAGCATAAACAGGGACCCGAACACTGAAGCTTTCTTT. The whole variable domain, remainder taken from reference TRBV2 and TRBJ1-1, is EPEVTQTPSHQVTQMGQEVILRCVPISNHLYFYWYRQILGQKVEFLVSFYNNEISEKSEIFDDQFSVERPDGSNFTLKIRSTKLEDSAMYFCASSINRDPNTEAFFGQGTRLTVV.

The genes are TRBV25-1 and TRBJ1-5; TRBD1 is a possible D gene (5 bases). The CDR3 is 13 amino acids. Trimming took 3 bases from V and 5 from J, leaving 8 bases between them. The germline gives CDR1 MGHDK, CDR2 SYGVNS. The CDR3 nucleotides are TGTGCCAGCAGTGACGGACAATATCAGCCCCAGCATTTT. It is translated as CASSDGQYQPQHF.

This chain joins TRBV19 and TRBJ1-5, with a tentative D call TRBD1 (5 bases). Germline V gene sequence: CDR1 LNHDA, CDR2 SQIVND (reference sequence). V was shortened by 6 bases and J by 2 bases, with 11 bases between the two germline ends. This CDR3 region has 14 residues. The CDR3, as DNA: TGTGCCAGTAGACGGGGGGGAGGCAATCAGCCCCAGCATTTT. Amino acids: CASRRGGGNQPQHF.

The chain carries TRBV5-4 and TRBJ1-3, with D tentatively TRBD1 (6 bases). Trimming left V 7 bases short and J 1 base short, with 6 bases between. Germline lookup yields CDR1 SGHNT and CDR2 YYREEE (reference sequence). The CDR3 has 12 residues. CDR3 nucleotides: TGTGCCAGCGGACAGTCTGGAAACACCATATATTTT. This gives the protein CASGQSGNTIYF.

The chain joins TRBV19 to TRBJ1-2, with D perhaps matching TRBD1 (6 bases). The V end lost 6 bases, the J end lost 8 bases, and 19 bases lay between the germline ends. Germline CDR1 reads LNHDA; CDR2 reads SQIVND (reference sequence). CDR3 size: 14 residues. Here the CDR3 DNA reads TGTGCCAGTAGCTCCTTCGGGGGGGCAAGGGGCTACACCTTC. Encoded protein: CASSSFGGARGYTF.

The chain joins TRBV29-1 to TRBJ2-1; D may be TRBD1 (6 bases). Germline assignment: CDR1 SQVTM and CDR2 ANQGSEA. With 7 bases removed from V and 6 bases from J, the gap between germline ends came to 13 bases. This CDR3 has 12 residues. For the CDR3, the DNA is TGCAGCGCGGGGACACTTTCCAATGAGCAGTTCTTC. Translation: CSAGTLSNEQFF.

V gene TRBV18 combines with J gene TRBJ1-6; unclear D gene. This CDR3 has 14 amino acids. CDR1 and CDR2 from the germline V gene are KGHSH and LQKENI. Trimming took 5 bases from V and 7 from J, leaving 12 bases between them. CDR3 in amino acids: CASSAGISNSPLHF. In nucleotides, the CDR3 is TGTGCCAGCTCAGCCGGGATCTCCAATTCACCCCTCCACTTT.

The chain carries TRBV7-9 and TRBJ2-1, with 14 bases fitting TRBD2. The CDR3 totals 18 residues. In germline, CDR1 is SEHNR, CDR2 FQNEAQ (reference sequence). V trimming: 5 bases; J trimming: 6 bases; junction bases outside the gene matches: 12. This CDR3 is CASSPTGTSGGRFNEQFF. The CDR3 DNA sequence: TGTGCCAGCAGCCCCACCGGGACTAGCGGGGGAAGGTTCAATGAGCAGTTCTTC.

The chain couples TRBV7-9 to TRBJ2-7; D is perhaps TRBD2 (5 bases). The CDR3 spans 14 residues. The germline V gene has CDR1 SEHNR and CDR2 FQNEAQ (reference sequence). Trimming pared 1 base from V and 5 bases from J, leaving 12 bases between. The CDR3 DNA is TGTGCCAGCAGCTTAGGTCGAGGGAACCACGAGCAGTACTTC. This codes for CASSLGRGNHEQYF.

The CDR3: CAWTPTGGTTDTQYF. In DNA form, the CDR3 reads TGTGCCTGGACTCCAACAGGGGGGACCACAGATACGCAGTATTTT. The chain joins TRBV30 to TRBJ2-3; 8 nucleotides agree with TRBD1. The ends lost 4 bases at V and 2 bases at J; junction bases unmatched: 8. Germline CDR1 is GTSNPN and CDR2 is SVGIG (reference sequence). The CDR3 is 15 residues long. The full variable domain, rest sourced from reference TRBV30 and TRBJ2-3, is SQTIHQWPATLVQPVGSPLSLECTVEGTSNPNLYWYRQAAGRGLQLLFYSVGIGQISSEVPQNLSASRPQDRQFILSSKKLLLSDSGFYLCAWTPTGGTTDTQYFGPGTRLTVL.

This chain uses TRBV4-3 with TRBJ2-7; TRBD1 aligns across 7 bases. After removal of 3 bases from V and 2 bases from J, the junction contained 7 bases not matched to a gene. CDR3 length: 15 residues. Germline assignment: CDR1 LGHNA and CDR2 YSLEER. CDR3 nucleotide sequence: TGCGCCAGCAGCCAGACGGACAGGCCACCCTACGAGCAGTACTTC. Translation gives CASSQTDRPPYEQYF.

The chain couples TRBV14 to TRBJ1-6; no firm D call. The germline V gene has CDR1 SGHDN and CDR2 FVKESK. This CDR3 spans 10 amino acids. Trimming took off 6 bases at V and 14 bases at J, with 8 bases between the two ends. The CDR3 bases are TGTGCCAGCAGTAAGCAAACCCTCCACTTT. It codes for CASSKQTLHF.

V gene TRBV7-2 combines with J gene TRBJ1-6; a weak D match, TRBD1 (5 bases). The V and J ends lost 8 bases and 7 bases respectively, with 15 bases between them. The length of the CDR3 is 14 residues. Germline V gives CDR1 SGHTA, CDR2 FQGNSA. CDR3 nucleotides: TGTGCCAGCGGCCAGGGCAGAGTAAATTCACCCCTCCACTTT. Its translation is CASGQGRVNSPLHF.

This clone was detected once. For the CDR3, the DNA is TGTGCCAGCAGCGAGGGACTGAGAAGCAATCAGCCCCAGCATTTT. Its protein is CASSEGLRSNQPQHF. This chain connects TRBV13 to TRBJ1-5, with D maybe TRBD1 (5 bases). The CDR3 covers 15 residues. CDR1 PRHDT and CDR2 FYEKMQ come from the germline V gene (reference sequence). The V and J ends lost 5 bases and 1 base respectively, with 12 bases between them.

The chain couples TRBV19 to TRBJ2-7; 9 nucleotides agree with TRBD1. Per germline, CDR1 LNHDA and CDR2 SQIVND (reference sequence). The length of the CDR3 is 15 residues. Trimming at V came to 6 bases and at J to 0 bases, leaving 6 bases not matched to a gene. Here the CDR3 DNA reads TGTGCCAGTAGATCGGACAGGGGAAGCTCCTACGAGCAGTACTTC. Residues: CASRSDRGSSYEQYF.

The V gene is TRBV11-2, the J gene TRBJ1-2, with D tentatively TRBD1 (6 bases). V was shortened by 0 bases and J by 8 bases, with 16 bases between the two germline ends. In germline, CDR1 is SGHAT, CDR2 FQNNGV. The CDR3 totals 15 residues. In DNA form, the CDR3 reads TGTGCCAGCAGCTTAGATTTATACAGGGCGTGGGGCTACACCTTC. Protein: CASSLDLYRAWGYTF.

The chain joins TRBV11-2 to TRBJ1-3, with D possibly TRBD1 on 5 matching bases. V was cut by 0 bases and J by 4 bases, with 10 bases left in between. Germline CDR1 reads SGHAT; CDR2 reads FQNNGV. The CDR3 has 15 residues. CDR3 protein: CASSLETGWGNTIYF. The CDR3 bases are TGTGCCAGCAGCTTAGAAACAGGATGGGGAAACACCATATATTTT.

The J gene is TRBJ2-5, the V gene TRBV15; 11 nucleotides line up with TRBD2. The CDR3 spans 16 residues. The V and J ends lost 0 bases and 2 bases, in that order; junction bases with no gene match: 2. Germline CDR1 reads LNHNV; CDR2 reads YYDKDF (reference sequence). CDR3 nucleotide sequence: TGTGCCACCAGCAGAGATGGGACTAGCGGACAAGAGACCCAGTACTTC. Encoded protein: CATSRDGTSGQETQYF.

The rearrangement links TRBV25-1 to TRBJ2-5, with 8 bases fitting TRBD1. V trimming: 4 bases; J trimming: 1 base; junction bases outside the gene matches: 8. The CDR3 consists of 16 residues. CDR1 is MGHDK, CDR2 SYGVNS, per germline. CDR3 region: CASSGTGLRLQETQYF. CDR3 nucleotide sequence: TGTGCCAGCAGTGGGACAGGGTTGAGGCTCCAAGAGACCCAGTACTTC.